The table lists the clone carrying this T cell receptor (beta chain) with many counts. Its specificity is not known. The V segment lost 0 bases and the J segment 2 bases; nucleotides outside the gene matches: 1. This CDR3 is 14 amino acids long. Germline CDR1 PRHDT, CDR2 FYEKMQ (reference sequence). It was with a sample-barcoded 5' primer and a J-beta primer mix that a second PCR of about 6 to 12 cycles was run. TCRdb redid the calling of the 5' RACE reads with MiXCR, one entry per CDR3 protein. Among roughly 800,000 distinct CDR3 sequences listed, 20% to 30% were seen once. This entry belongs to a study of blood T cells in healthy people across ages. General study points: Nothing was known about donor CMV status, and this possibly confounded expanded clonotype changes. Compared with aged donors, long-lived donors showed fewer expanded clones, suggesting selection.

The sample also formed part of further work on T cells of mothers and their children. Per that study: Second-round PCR products received sample barcodes and 2-4 random nucleotides from the M1S primer.

Sequencing was carried out using blood. The V call is TRBV13, the J call TRBJ2-7; 7 bases are shared with TRBD2. This clonotype originated in a boy aged 5-17 years in good health. The CDR3 DNA reads as TGTGCCAGCAGCTTAGGCCGGGGGGCCTACGAGCAGTACTTC. Its protein is CASSLGRGAYEQYF. Full variable domain (rest looked up from reference TRBV13 and TRBJ2-7): AAGVIQSPRHLIKEKRETATLKCYPIPRHDTVYWYQQGPGQDPQFLISFYEKMQSDKGSIPDRFSAQQFSDYHSELNMSSLELGDSALYFCASSLGRGAYEQYFGPGTRLTVT.